The 21 T cell receptor beta chains reported below all come from one sample, sequenced in a study of blood T cell repertoires in COVID-19. Libraries were prepared by immunoSEQ multiplex PCR; TCRdb keeps only in-frame clonotypes and omits some of them. The sample lists 140,000 to 150,000 clones; about 80% were seen once. The source material was peripheral blood. These receptors originate from a man aged 65 to 79 who had recovered from COVID-19.

This clone has just one count. This chain uses TRBV5-1 with TRBJ1-1; 11 nucleotides line up with TRBD1. There are 15 residues in the CDR3. Germline assignment: CDR1 SGHRS and CDR2 YFSETQ. The junction had 3 bases not matched to a gene; V was cut back by 3 bases and J by 2 bases. The CDR3 DNA reads as TGCGCCAGCAGCTCCGGACAGGGGGCAAACACTGAAGCTTTCTTT. This translates into CASSSGQGANTEAFF.

The V gene is TRBV2, the J gene TRBJ1-5, with a weak D call TRBD1 (5 bases). Trimming shortened V by 6 bases and J by 6 bases, and 21 bases separated the two germline ends. This CDR3 region has 16 residues. CDR1 is SNHLY and CDR2 is FYNNEI in the germline V gene. The DNA of the CDR3 is TGTGCCAGCAGGGCGGGCCCCTTGGGGGGTAGTCAGCCCCAGCATTTT. Translated: CASRAGPLGGSQPQHF.

The gene calls are TRBV7-9 and TRBJ2-7; no clear D. CDR3 length equals 14 residues. Trimming removed 1 base at V and 2 bases at J, with 9 bases between. The germline V gene encodes CDR1 SEHNR and CDR2 FQNEAQ (reference sequence). For the CDR3, the DNA is TGTGCCAGCAGCTTAGGACTTGCCGCCTACGAGCAGTACTTC. Protein sequence: CASSLGLAAYEQYF.

The chain is built from TRBV27 and TRBJ1-5; tentative D call: TRBD1 (6 bases). Germline V lookup: CDR1 MNHEY, CDR2 SMNVEV (reference sequence). V lost 8 bases and J lost 9, with 26 bases in between. The CDR3 consists of 16 residues. Here the CDR3 DNA reads TGTGCCAGCGGAATCCGGTCACAGGGTACTGTTGGGCCCCAGCATTTT. This encodes CASGIRSQGTVGPQHF.

V usage is TRBV19 and J usage is TRBJ1-1; D unresolved. Germline V gene sequence: CDR1 LNHDA, CDR2 SQIVND (reference sequence). V lost 5 bases, J lost 8 bases, and 12 bases lay in between. This CDR3 spans 12 amino acids. This chain's CDR3 is CASSLTRWEAFF. CDR3 nucleotide sequence: TGTGCCAGTAGTCTTACTAGGTGGGAAGCTTTCTTT.

The rearrangement links TRBV7-2 to TRBJ1-3; D is ambiguous. From germline, CDR1 is SGHTA and CDR2 FQGNSA. The CDR3 is made up of 16 amino acids. Trimming shortened V by 3 bases and J by 0 bases, and 12 bases separated the two germline ends. The CDR3 DNA reads TGTGCCAGCAGCTTGTCGGGAGGCAGCTCTGGAAACACCATATATTTT. It encodes CASSLSGGSSGNTIYF.

The chain joins TRBV29-1 to TRBJ2-7, with 8 bases matching TRBD2. J gave up 3 bases and V 6 bases, and 4 bases lay outside the gene matches. The CDR3 loop spans 12 amino acids. CDR1 is SQVTM and CDR2 is ANQGSEA in the germline V gene. The CDR3 loop reads CSVATSDYEQYF. CDR3 in DNA: TGCAGCGTGGCGACTAGCGACTACGAGCAGTACTTC.

The chain has TRBV24-1 and TRBJ2-7; no reliable D call. The CDR3 contains 18 residues. With 3 bases removed from V and 0 bases from J, the gap between germline ends came to 20 bases. The germline CDR1 and CDR2 sequences are KGHDR and SFDVKD. For the CDR3, the DNA is TGTGCCACCAGTGATCGGCCGAGGCCTGGAGTGGACTCCTACGAGCAGTACTTC. This codes for CATSDRPRPGVDSYEQYF.

This chain joins TRBV2 and TRBJ2-1; TRBD2 matches 13 bases. The V gene end was trimmed by 3 bases and the J gene end by 8 bases; junction bases not matched to a gene: 10. The CDR3 consists of 17 residues. Per germline, CDR1 SNHLY and CDR2 FYNNEI. Here the CDR3 reads CASSDLGTSGIPHEQFF. The CDR3 coding sequence is TGTGCCAGCAGTGATCTCGGGACTAGCGGGATCCCCCATGAGCAGTTCTTC.

The chain joins TRBV27 to TRBJ2-1; 10 bases match TRBD1. Germline loops: CDR1 MNHEY, CDR2 SMNVEV (reference sequence). The CDR3 is 16 residues long. V lost 5 bases and J lost 1; bases outside the gene matches: 5. The CDR3 loop is CASSQMGQGSYNEQFF. The CDR3, as DNA: TGTGCCAGCAGTCAAATGGGACAGGGGTCCTACAATGAGCAGTTCTTC.

The rearrangement links TRBV2 to TRBJ2-5; 7 positions match TRBD2. This CDR3 has 14 residues. Trimming took 7 bases from V and 0 from J; bases not matched to a gene: 5. Germline V gene sequence: CDR1 SNHLY, CDR2 FYNNEI. The CDR3 here is CASTRDYNQETQYF. The CDR3 DNA follows: TGTGCCAGCACCAGGGACTACAACCAAGAGACCCAGTACTTC.

This clone has only a few counts. The rearrangement joins TRBV5-1 to TRBJ1-1, with 7 bases fitting TRBD1. The CDR3 spans 16 residues. The germline CDR1 and CDR2 sequences are SGHRS and YFSETQ. Trimming at V came to 4 bases and at J to 1 base, leaving 10 bases not matched to a gene. CDR3 sequence: CASSPAGQRQNTEAFF. The CDR3 coding sequence is TGCGCCAGCAGCCCCGCGGGACAGCGACAGAACACTGAAGCTTTCTTT.

The chain is built from TRBV7-9 and TRBJ2-7; 7 bases match TRBD1. J lost 3 bases, V lost 3 bases, and 2 bases had no gene match. The germline V gene encodes CDR1 SEHNR and CDR2 FQNEAQ (reference sequence). The CDR3 totals 13 residues. The CDR3 is CASSFRDSYEQYF. CDR3 nucleotide sequence: TGTGCCAGCAGCTTCCGGGACAGCTACGAGCAGTACTTC.

In regard to this clone: The junction differs from germline at one of its ends, possibly a read error. The V and J genes are TRBV28 and TRBJ2-1; the match to TRBD2 covers 9 bases. Germline V lookup: CDR1 MDHEN, CDR2 SYDVKM. The length of the CDR3 is 11 residues. The chain's CDR3 is CASSGTSFYLF. The CDR3 DNA is TGTGCCAGCAGTGGGACTAGCTTTTACCTCTTC.

This clone occurred a few times. The CDR3 loop reads CASSVGTGPGTYEQYF. The CDR3 DNA follows: TGTGCCAGCAGCGTTGGTACAGGCCCCGGAACCTACGAGCAGTACTTC. J is TRBJ2-7 and V is TRBV9; tentative D call: TRBD1 (5 bases). From germline, CDR1 is SGDLS and CDR2 YYNGEE. Trimming took 2 bases from V and 2 from J, leaving 17 bases between them. There are 16 residues in the CDR3.

J is TRBJ1-2 and V is TRBV7-2, with a possible D match to TRBD1 (5 bases). This CDR3 region has 15 residues. Trimming took off 0 bases at V and 4 bases at J, with 12 bases between the two ends. The germline gives CDR1 SGHTA, CDR2 FQGNSA. Written as DNA, the CDR3 is TGTGCCAGCAGCTTAGCGGAGGGGTTAAGCTATGGCTACACCTTC. It yields the protein CASSLAEGLSYGYTF. Variable domain in full (rest from reference TRBV7-2 and TRBJ1-2): GAGVSQSPSNKVTEKGKDVELRCDPISGHTALYWYRQSLGQGLEFLIYFQGNSAPDKSGLPSDRFSAERTGGSVSTLTIQRTQQEDSAVYLCASSLAEGLSYGYTFGSGTRLTVV.

The rearrangement joins TRBV7-2 to TRBJ2-3, with D possibly TRBD2 on 5 matching bases. CDR3 length: 14 residues. Deletions cut 3 bases from V and 1 base from J, with 8 bases between. CDR1 SGHTA and CDR2 FQGNSA come from the germline V gene. CDR3 amino acids: CASSFDSGTDTQYF. The CDR3 DNA reads TGTGCCAGCAGCTTCGATAGCGGCACAGATACGCAGTATTTT.

This chain joins TRBV15 and TRBJ1-2; TRBD1 is a possible D gene (6 bases). Germline V CDR1 and CDR2: LNHNV, YYDKDF (reference sequence). V was pared by 2 bases and J by 8 bases, with 24 bases between. This CDR3 has 17 amino acids. CDR3 DNA sequence: TGTGCCACCAGCAGAAAAACGGGGGGCCTCACCGCGAGGGGCTACACCTTC. Translated: CATSRKTGGLTARGYTF.

This rearrangement joins TRBV6-2 or TRBV6-3 to TRBJ2-7; D is uncertain. This CDR3 comprises 14 residues. The V end was cut by 5 bases, the J end by 1 base, with 12 bases between. Germline V gene lookup returns CDR1 MNHEY and CDR2 SVGEGT. CDR3 residues: CASSGLGLSYEQYF. The DNA of the CDR3 is TGTGCCAGCAGTGGCCTTGGCTTATCCTACGAGCAGTACTTC.

The V gene is TRBV3-1 (or the pseudogene TRBV3-2), the J gene TRBJ2-1; D uncertain. The CDR3 spans 11 residues. Germline values: CDR1 LGHDT, CDR2 YNNKEL (reference sequence). The ends were cut back, 3 bases at V and 8 bases at J, with 5 bases in the middle. The chain's CDR3 is CASSQAHEQFF. The CDR3 region has the DNA TGTGCCAGCAGCCAGGCCCATGAGCAGTTCTTC.

This sequence joins TRBV19 and TRBJ2-7; 8 nucleotides align to TRBD1. Germline V gene lookup returns CDR1 LNHDA and CDR2 SQIVND (reference sequence). The V segment lost 2 bases and the J segment 4 bases; nucleotides outside the gene matches: 7. This CDR3 has 15 residues. CDR3 sequence reads: CASSIFPGGPYEQYF. CDR3 nucleotides: TGTGCCAGTAGTATATTTCCAGGGGGCCCATACGAGCAGTACTTC.